Below, one TCR beta chain is given with its context. This was a survey-level run. The data were produced by immunoSEQ multiplex PCR, yet TCRdb's version contains in-frame clones alone and is incomplete. The table shows over 25,000 clones, with 81% occurring only once. The data derive from a study of STAT5B mutations in CD4+ large granular lymphocyte leukemia. The sample taken for sequencing was CD4+ T cells from blood buffy coats. The TCR was taken from a human donor in good health.

The CDR3, as DNA: TGTGCCAGCAGTCGGGGCTCTGGAAACACCATATATTTT. Amino acid sequence: CASSRGSGNTIYF. The chain combines TRBV7-3 with TRBJ1-3; the D is unclear. Germline V gives CDR1 SGHTA, CDR2 FQGTGA. This CDR3 contains 13 residues. Between the trimmed V and J ends, which lost 6 bases and 0 bases, there was a span of 6 bases.